Listed here is a single T cell receptor beta chain. Its antigen is as yet unknown. Via MiXCR, TCRdb re-called the RT-PCR reads, giving one row per CDR3 protein. Among under 950,000 distinct CDR3 sequences listed, approximately 22% were seen once. This record belongs to a study of response to subunit inactivated influenza vaccine. The CDR3 runs to 13 residues. CDR1 is MNHEY, CDR2 SVGEGT, per germline. J gave up 11 bases and V 0 bases, and 7 bases lay outside the gene matches. Whole-study results and caveats: Authors suggested that a seasonal influenza vaccination recruits few new T cells each time.

This sequence originates from a man aged 50-59 years who received an inactivated influenza vaccine. This sample comprised PBMCs from blood, obtained about 5 days after vaccination. V gene TRBV6-2 or TRBV6-3 combines with J gene TRBJ2-7, with 7 bases aligning to TRBD2. CDR3 amino acids: CASSYSSGAAEYF. DNA of the CDR3: TGTGCCAGCAGTTACTCGAGCGGGGCGGCGGAGTACTTC.